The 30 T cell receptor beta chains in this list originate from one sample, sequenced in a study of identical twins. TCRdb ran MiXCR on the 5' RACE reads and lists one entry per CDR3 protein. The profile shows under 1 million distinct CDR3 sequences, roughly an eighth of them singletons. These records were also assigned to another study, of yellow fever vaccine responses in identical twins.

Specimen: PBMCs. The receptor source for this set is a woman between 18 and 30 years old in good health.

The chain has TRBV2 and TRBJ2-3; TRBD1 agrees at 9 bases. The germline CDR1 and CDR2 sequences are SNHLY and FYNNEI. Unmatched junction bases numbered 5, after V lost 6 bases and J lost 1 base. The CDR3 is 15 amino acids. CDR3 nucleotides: TGTGCCAGCAGCGGCCGGGACAGGGGCACAGATACGCAGTATTTT. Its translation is CASSGRDRGTDTQYF.

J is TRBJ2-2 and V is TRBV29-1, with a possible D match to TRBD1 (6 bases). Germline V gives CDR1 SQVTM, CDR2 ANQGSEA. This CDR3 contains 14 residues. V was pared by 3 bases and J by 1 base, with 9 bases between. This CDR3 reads CSVDRGRNTGELFF. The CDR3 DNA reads TGCAGCGTTGACAGGGGCCGGAACACCGGGGAGCTGTTTTTT.

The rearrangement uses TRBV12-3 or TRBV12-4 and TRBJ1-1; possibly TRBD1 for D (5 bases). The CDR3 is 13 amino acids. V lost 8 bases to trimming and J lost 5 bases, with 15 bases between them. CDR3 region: CASQGQQRTEAFF. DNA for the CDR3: TGTGCCAGCCAGGGCCAACAGAGGACTGAAGCTTTCTTT.

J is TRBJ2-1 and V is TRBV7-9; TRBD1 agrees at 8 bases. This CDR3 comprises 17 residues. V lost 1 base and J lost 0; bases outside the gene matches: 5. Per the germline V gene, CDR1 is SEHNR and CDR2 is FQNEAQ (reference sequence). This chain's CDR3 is CASSLVPGTGSYNEQFF. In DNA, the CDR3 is TGTGCCAGCAGCTTAGTGCCCGGGACAGGCTCCTACAATGAGCAGTTCTTC.

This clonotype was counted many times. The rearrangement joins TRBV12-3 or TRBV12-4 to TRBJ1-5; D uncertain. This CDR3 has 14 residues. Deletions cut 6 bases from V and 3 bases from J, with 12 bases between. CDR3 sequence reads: CASRPDGSNQPQHF. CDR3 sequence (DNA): TGTGCCAGCAGGCCGGACGGATCCAATCAGCCCCAGCATTTT.

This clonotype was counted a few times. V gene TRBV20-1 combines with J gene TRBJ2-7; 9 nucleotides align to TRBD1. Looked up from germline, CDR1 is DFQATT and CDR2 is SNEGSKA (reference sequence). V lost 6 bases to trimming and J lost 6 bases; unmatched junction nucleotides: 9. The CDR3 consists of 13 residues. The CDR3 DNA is TGCAGTGCCACCGGGACAGGGTTGGGCGAGCAGTACTTC. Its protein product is CSATGTGLGEQYF.

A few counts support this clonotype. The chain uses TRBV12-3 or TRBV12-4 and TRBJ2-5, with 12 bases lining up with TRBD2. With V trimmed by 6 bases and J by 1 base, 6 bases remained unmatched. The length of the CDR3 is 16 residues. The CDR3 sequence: CASRPTSGGSQETQYF. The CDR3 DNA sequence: TGTGCCAGCAGACCAACTAGCGGGGGGAGCCAAGAGACCCAGTACTTC.

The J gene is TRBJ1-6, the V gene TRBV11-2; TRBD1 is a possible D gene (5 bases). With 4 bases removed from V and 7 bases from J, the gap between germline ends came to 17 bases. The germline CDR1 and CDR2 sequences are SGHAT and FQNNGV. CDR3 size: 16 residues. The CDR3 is CASSSGGRLQNSPLHF. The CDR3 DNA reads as TGTGCCAGCAGCTCCGGGGGGAGGTTACAGAATTCACCCCTCCACTTT.

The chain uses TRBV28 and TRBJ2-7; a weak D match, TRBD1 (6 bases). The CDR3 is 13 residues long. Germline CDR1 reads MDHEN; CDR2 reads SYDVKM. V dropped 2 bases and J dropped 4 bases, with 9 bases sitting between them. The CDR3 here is CASSLDRIYEQYF. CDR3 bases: TGTGCCAGCAGTTTAGACAGGATTTACGAGCAGTACTTC.

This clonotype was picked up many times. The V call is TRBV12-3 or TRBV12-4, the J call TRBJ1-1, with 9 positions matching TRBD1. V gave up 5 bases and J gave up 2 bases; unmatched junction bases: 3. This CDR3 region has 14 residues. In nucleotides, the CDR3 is TGTGCCAGCAGTGAGACAGGGGGTAACACTGAAGCTTTCTTT. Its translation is CASSETGGNTEAFF.

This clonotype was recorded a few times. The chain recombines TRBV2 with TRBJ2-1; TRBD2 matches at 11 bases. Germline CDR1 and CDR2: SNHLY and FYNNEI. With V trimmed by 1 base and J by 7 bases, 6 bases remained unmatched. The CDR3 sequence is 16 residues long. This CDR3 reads CASSEVAGGPKNEQFF. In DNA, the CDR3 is TGTGCCAGCAGTGAAGTAGCGGGAGGGCCGAAAAATGAGCAGTTCTTC. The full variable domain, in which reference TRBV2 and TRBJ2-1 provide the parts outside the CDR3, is EPEVTQTPSHQVTQMGQEVILRCVPISNHLYFYWYRQILGQKVEFLVSFYNNEISEKSEIFDDQFSVERPDGSNFTLKIRSTKLEDSAMYFCASSEVAGGPKNEQFFGPGTRLTVL.

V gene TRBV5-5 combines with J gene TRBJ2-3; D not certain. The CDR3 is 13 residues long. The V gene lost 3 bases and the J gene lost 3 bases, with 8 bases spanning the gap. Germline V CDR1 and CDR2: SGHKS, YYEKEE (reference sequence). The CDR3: CASSYDETDTQYF. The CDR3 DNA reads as TGTGCCAGCAGCTATGACGAGACAGATACGCAGTATTTT.

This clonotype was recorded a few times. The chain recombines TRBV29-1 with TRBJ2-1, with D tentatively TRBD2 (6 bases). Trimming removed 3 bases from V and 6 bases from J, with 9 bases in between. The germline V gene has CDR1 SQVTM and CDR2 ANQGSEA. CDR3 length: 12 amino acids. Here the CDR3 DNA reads TGCAGCGTTGAGCCGACTAGCAATGAGCAGTTCTTC. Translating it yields CSVEPTSNEQFF.

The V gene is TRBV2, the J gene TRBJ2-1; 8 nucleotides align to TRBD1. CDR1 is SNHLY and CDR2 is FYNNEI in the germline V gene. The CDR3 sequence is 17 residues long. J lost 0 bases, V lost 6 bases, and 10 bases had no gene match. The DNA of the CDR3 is TGTGCCAGCAGAGGAGTGGGGACAGGTTTCTCCTACAATGAGCAGTTCTTC. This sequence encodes CASRGVGTGFSYNEQFF.

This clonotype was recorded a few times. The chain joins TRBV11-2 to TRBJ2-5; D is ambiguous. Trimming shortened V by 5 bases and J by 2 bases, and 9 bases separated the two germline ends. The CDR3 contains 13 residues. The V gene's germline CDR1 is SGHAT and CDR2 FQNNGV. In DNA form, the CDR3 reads TGTGCCAGCAGCGCCCTGGGGCAAGAGACCCAGTACTTC. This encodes CASSALGQETQYF. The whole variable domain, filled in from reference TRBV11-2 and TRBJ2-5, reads EAGVAQSPRYKIIEKRQSVAFWCNPISGHATLYWYQQILGQGPKLLIQFQNNGVVDDSQLPKDRFSAERLKGVDSTLKIQPAKLEDSAVYLCASSALGQETQYFGPGTRLLVL.

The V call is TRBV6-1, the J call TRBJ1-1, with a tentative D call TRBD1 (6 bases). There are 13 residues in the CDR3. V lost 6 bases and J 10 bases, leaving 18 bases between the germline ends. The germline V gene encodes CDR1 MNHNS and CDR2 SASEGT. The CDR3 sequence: CASSRGDTGRAFF. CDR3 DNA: TGTGCCAGCAGCAGAGGGGACACGGGTCGAGCTTTCTTT.

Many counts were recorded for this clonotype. CDR3 amino acids: CSAKGKDGTYEQYV. The CDR3 DNA reads as TGCAGTGCTAAGGGAAAGGACGGGACCTACGAGCAGTACGTC. This chain joins TRBV20-1 and TRBJ2-7; D is perhaps TRBD2 (5 bases). CDR3 length: 14 residues. From germline, CDR1 is DFQATT and CDR2 SNEGSKA (reference sequence). The ends were cut back, 4 bases at V and 2 bases at J, with 15 bases in the middle.

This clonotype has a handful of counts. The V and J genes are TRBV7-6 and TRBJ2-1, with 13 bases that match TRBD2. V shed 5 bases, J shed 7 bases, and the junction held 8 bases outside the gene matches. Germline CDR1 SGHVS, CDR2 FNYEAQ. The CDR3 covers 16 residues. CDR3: CASSGGLAGEMNEQFF. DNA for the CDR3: TGTGCCAGCAGCGGCGGACTAGCGGGAGAGATGAATGAGCAGTTCTTC.

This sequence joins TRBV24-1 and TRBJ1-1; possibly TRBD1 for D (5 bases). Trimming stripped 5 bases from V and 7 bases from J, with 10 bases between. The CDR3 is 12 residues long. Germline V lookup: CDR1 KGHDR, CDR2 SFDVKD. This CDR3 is CATSVPGGEAFF. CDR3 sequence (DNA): TGTGCCACCAGTGTCCCTGGGGGTGAAGCTTTCTTT.

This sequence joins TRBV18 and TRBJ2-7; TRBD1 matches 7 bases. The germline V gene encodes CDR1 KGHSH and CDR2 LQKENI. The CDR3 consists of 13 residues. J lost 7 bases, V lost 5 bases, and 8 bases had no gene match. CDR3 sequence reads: CASSRQGRGEQYV. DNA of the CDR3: TGTGCCAGCTCAAGACAGGGACGAGGAGAGCAGTACGTC.

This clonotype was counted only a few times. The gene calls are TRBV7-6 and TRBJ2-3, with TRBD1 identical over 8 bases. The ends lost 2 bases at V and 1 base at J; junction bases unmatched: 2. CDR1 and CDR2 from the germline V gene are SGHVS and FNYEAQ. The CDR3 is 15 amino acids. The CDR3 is CASSLLTGGTDTQYF. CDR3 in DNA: TGTGCCAGCAGCTTATTGACAGGGGGCACAGATACGCAGTATTTT.

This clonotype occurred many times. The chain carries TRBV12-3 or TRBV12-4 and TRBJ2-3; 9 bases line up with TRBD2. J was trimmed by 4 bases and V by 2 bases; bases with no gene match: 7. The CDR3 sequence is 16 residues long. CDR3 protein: CASSLLGREGPDTQYF. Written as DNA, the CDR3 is TGTGCCAGCAGTTTACTTGGGCGGGAGGGTCCAGATACGCAGTATTTT.

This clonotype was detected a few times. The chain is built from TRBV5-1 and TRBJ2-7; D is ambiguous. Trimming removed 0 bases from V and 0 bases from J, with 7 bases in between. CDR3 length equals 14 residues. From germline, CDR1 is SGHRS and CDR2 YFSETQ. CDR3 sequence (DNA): TGCGCCAGCAGCTTGGATCAATCCTCCTACGAGCAGTACTTC. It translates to CASSLDQSSYEQYF.

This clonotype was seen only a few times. The CDR3 DNA reads TGTGCCAGCAGTGGAACGACTAGCGGGGGCAGAGATACGCAGTATTTT. Its protein product is CASSGTTSGGRDTQYF. V and J are TRBV6-1 and TRBJ2-3; 12 bases align to TRBD2. There are 16 residues in the CDR3. Germline V gene lookup returns CDR1 MNHNS and CDR2 SASEGT. The J segment lost 5 bases and the V segment lost 4 bases, leaving 7 bases of the junction unmatched.

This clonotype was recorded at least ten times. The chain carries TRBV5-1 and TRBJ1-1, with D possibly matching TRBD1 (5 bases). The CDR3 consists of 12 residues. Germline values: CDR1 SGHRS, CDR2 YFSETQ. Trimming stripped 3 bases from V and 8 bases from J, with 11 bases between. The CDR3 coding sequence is TGCGCCAGCAGCTATCCGGGACCCGAAGCTTTCTTT. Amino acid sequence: CASSYPGPEAFF.

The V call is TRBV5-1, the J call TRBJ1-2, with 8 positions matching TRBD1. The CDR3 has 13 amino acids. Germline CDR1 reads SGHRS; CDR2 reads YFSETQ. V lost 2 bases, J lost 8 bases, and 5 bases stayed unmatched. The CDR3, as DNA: TGCGCCAGCAGCTTCCGGACAGGGCTGGGCTACACCTTC. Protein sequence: CASSFRTGLGYTF.

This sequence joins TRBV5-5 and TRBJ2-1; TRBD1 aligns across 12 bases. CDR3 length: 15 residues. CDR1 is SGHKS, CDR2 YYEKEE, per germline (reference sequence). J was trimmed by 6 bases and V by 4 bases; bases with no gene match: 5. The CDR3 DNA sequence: TGTGCCAGCAGCCCCGGGACAGGGGGCTTCAATGAGCAGTTCTTC. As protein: CASSPGTGGFNEQFF.

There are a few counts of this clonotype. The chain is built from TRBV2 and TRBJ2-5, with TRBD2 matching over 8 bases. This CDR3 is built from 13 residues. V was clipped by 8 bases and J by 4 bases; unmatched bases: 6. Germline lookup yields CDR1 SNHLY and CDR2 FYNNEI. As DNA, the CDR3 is TGTGCCAGCGGGGGACTAGTCGGAGAGACCCAGTACTTC. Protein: CASGGLVGETQYF.

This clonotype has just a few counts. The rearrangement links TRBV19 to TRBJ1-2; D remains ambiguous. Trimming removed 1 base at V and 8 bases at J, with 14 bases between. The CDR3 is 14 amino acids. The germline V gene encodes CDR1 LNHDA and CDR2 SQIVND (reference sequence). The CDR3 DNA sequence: TGTGCCAGTAGTATAGCGCCAGGATATCACGGCTACACCTTC. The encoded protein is CASSIAPGYHGYTF.

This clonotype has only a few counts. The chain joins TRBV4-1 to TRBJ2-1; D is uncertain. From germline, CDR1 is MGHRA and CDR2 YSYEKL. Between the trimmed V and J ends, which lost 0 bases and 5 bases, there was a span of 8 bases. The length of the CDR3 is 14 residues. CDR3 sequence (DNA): TGCGCCAGCAGCCAAGATCGTTCCGACAATGAGCAGTTCTTC. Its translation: CASSQDRSDNEQFF.